This T cell receptor beta chain was recorded in a study of blood T cell repertoires in COVID-19. Assay: immunoSEQ multiplex PCR; the TCRdb copy retains only in-frame clones and omits some. The repertoire consists of about 340,000 clones, with around 83% occurring once and the leading ten covering around 3%. Germline values: CDR1 SGHRS, CDR2 YFSETQ. Trimming took 1 base from V and 3 from J, leaving 11 bases between them. The CDR3 consists of 15 residues. This clonotype originated in a man under 40 with active or convalescent COVID-19. The rearrangement uses TRBV5-1 and TRBJ2-1, with D uncertain. The sequencing input was peripheral blood. The chain's CDR3 is CASSLTLSNYNEQFF. The CDR3 DNA sequence: TGCGCCAGCAGCTTGACGTTGAGTAACTACAATGAGCAGTTCTTC.